Listed below are T cell receptor beta chains from one sample, sequenced in a study of T cell repertoires in cytomegalovirus infection. MiXCR, applied by TCRdb to the reads, yields one record per CDR3 protein. Of around 250,000 distinct CDR3 sequences in the sample, over 15% were seen once. The sample consisted of CD8+ T cells from PBMCs. These receptors were taken from a human donor in good health (CMV status not recorded). Some clones in this sample may be carry-over from other donors' samples. Each CDR3 is given with its conserved first and last residue. D genes are given only for firm matches. Clone size is shown for a subset of rows, as once, few, many or a class of expanded clone.

d_gene: .; j_gene: TRBJ1-1; v_gene: TRBV15; abundance: .; CDR3nt: TGTGCCACCAGCAGAGATCTAGTGAACACTGAAGCTTTCTTT; CDR3aa: CATSRDLVNTEAFF
d_gene: TRBD1; j_gene: TRBJ2-7; v_gene: TRBV7-2; abundance: many; CDR3nt: TGTGCCAGCAGCCAATCGGGACAGTTATTCAACGAGCAGTACTTC; CDR3aa: CASSQSGQLFNEQYF
d_gene: TRBD1; j_gene: TRBJ2-7; v_gene: TRBV28; abundance: .; CDR3nt: TGTGCCTGCAGTTCACCGGAGCGAGGGGGCGGATATGAGCAGTACTTC; CDR3aa: CACSSPERGGGYEQYF
d_gene: TRBD1; j_gene: TRBJ2-3; v_gene: TRBV20-1; abundance: few; CDR3nt: TGCAGTGCTAGAGACAAGGGGGCCCTTAGCACAGATACGCAGTATTTT; CDR3aa: CSARDKGALSTDTQYF
d_gene: .; j_gene: TRBJ1-1; v_gene: TRBV5-1; abundance: many; CDR3nt: TGCGCCAGCAGCGGAGACGGAAACCCAGCTTTCTTT; CDR3aa: CASSGDGNPAFF
d_gene: .; j_gene: TRBJ2-7; v_gene: TRBV7-9; abundance: many; CDR3nt: TGTGCCAGCAGCTCCCAGCAGGGGATCTTTAGGTACGAGCAGTACTTC; CDR3aa: CASSSQQGIFRYEQYF
d_gene: TRBD1; j_gene: TRBJ1-2; v_gene: TRBV20-1; abundance: .; CDR3nt: TGCAGTGCTAGAGATCGCGAGGGGGCCTGGAACTATGGCTACACCTTC; CDR3aa: CSARDREGAWNYGYTF
d_gene: .; j_gene: TRBJ2-2; v_gene: TRBV28; abundance: few; CDR3nt: TGTGCCAGCAGTTTTTGGGGGGAGAACACCGGGGAGCTGTTTTTT; CDR3aa: CASSFWGENTGELFF
d_gene: .; j_gene: TRBJ1-3; v_gene: TRBV6-5; abundance: few; CDR3nt: TGTGCCAGCAGTATATACCCAGGCTCTGGAAACACCATATATTTT; CDR3aa: CASSIYPGSGNTIYF
d_gene: .; j_gene: TRBJ1-3; v_gene: TRBV6-8; abundance: few; CDR3nt: TGTGCCACAAAAACTAAAACTTCTTTCGTTCATGGAAACACCATATATTTT; CDR3aa: CATKTKTSFVHGNTIYF
d_gene: .; j_gene: TRBJ1-2; v_gene: TRBV28; abundance: .; CDR3nt: TGTGCCAGCACCCTATGGGGAGATGGCTACACCTTC; CDR3aa: CASTLWGDGYTF
d_gene: .; j_gene: TRBJ1-2; v_gene: TRBV7-2; abundance: many; CDR3nt: TGTGCCAGCAGCTTAGCATCGGAGGGCAGGGACTATGGCTACACCTTC; CDR3aa: CASSLASEGRDYGYTF
d_gene: .; j_gene: TRBJ1-1; v_gene: TRBV7-8; abundance: many; CDR3nt: TGTGCCAGCAGCTACGACAGGTTCGACAAATTAGCAGGACGAATGAACACTGAAGCTTTCTTT; CDR3aa: CASSYDRFDKLAGRMNTEAFF
d_gene: .; j_gene: TRBJ1-1; v_gene: TRBV2; abundance: .; CDR3nt: TGTGCCAGCAGTGAAGTTCCCGGTTATCCGGGGGTAAACACTGAAGCTTTCTTT; CDR3aa: CASSEVPGYPGVNTEAFF
d_gene: .; j_gene: TRBJ1-5; v_gene: TRBV5-1; abundance: many; CDR3nt: TGCGCCAGCAGCTTGTTCGGGGAGACCGGGCAGCCCCAGCATTTT; CDR3aa: CASSLFGETGQPQHF
d_gene: .; j_gene: TRBJ1-1; v_gene: TRBV28; abundance: few; CDR3nt: TGTGCCAGCAGTTTTCCCGTCTGGAGCACTGAAGCTTTCTTT; CDR3aa: CASSFPVWSTEAFF
d_gene: .; j_gene: TRBJ2-7; v_gene: TRBV10-3; abundance: .; CDR3nt: TGTGCCATCAGTGGACAGATGACCTCCTACGAGCAGTACTTC; CDR3aa: CAISGQMTSYEQYF
d_gene: .; j_gene: TRBJ1-4; v_gene: TRBV5-1; abundance: .; CDR3nt: TGCGCCAGCAGCCCGGATTTTGGTCCGGGTGAAAAACTGTTTTTT; CDR3aa: CASSPDFGPGEKLFF
d_gene: .; j_gene: TRBJ1-4; v_gene: TRBV28; abundance: .; CDR3nt: TGTGCCAGCAGTTCCACTTATAATGAAAAACTGTTTTTT; CDR3aa: CASSSTYNEKLFF
d_gene: TRBD1; j_gene: TRBJ1-2; v_gene: TRBV11-2; abundance: few; CDR3nt: TGTGCCAGCAGCGACCGGGACAGGGGGCTAGGGTATGGCTACACCTTC; CDR3aa: CASSDRDRGLGYGYTF
d_gene: .; j_gene: TRBJ2-7; v_gene: TRBV29-1; abundance: few; CDR3nt: TGCAGCGTTGCCGGGACAAGTACCTACGAGCAGTACTTC; CDR3aa: CSVAGTSTYEQYF
d_gene: .; j_gene: TRBJ2-6; v_gene: TRBV29-1; abundance: .; CDR3nt: TGCAGCGTTGTAGACTCCCGGCCATCTGGGGCCAACGTCCTGACTTTC; CDR3aa: CSVVDSRPSGANVLTF
d_gene: TRBD1; j_gene: TRBJ2-7; v_gene: TRBV5-5; abundance: few; CDR3nt: TGTGCCAGCAGCCCAGGACAGGGCCTTGAGCAGTACTTC; CDR3aa: CASSPGQGLEQYF
d_gene: TRBD1; j_gene: TRBJ1-5; v_gene: TRBV6-6; abundance: many; CDR3nt: TGTGCCAGCAGCTCTGGACAGGCCAATCAGCCCCAGCATTTT; CDR3aa: CASSSGQANQPQHF
d_gene: TRBD2; j_gene: TRBJ2-1; v_gene: TRBV6-1; abundance: few; CDR3nt: TGTGCCAGCAGTGAGTGGCTAGCGGGTACCAATGAGCAGTTCTTC; CDR3aa: CASSEWLAGTNEQFF
d_gene: TRBD1; j_gene: TRBJ2-2; v_gene: TRBV27; abundance: few; CDR3nt: TGTGCCAGCCACAGGGGTGGCACCGGGGAGCTGTTTTTT; CDR3aa: CASHRGGTGELFF
d_gene: TRBD1; j_gene: TRBJ2-6; v_gene: TRBV6-4; abundance: .; CDR3nt: TGTGCCAGCACCGGGACAGGGTCCGCTCTCGGGGCCAACGTCCTGACTTTC; CDR3aa: CASTGTGSALGANVLTF
d_gene: .; j_gene: TRBJ2-6; v_gene: TRBV5-1; abundance: few; CDR3nt: TGCGCCAGCAGCTTTGGGGCGTCAGCCTCTGGGGCCAACGTCCTGACTTTC; CDR3aa: CASSFGASASGANVLTF
d_gene: .; j_gene: TRBJ1-1; v_gene: TRBV14; abundance: .; CDR3nt: TGTGCCAGCAGCCCTGGACGGTTCACTGAAGCTTTCTTT; CDR3aa: CASSPGRFTEAFF
d_gene: TRBD2; j_gene: TRBJ2-5; v_gene: TRBV12-3/TRBV12-4; abundance: few; CDR3nt: TGTGCCAGCAGCTCTAGCGGGGGGGCCCGAGAGACCCAGTACTTC; CDR3aa: CASSSSGGARETQYF
d_gene: TRBD1; j_gene: TRBJ2-5; v_gene: TRBV10-3; abundance: few; CDR3nt: TGTGCCATCAGTGACGCCGGGACAGGCCAAGAGACCCAGTACTTC; CDR3aa: CAISDAGTGQETQYF
d_gene: .; j_gene: TRBJ2-5; v_gene: TRBV6-5; abundance: .; CDR3nt: TGTGCCAGCAGTTCGAGACAGGCCCAAGAGACCCAGTACTTC; CDR3aa: CASSSRQAQETQYF
d_gene: .; j_gene: TRBJ1-5; v_gene: TRBV6-2/TRBV6-3; abundance: .; CDR3nt: TGTGCCAGCAGTTACGAGGGAGTTCAGCCCCAGCATTTT; CDR3aa: CASSYEGVQPQHF
d_gene: .; j_gene: TRBJ1-1; v_gene: TRBV12-3/TRBV12-4; abundance: .; CDR3nt: TGTGCCAGCAGCCCTCTCCAAGTGAACACTGAAGCTTTCTTT; CDR3aa: CASSPLQVNTEAFF
d_gene: TRBD1; j_gene: TRBJ1-5; v_gene: TRBV29-1; abundance: .; CDR3nt: TGCAGCGTAGCGACAGGGGGCGGAGATCAGCCCCAGCATTTT; CDR3aa: CSVATGGGDQPQHF
d_gene: .; j_gene: TRBJ2-1; v_gene: TRBV7-2; abundance: .; CDR3nt: TGTGCCAGCAGCTTAGTGGCAGGAGGGGATGAGCAGTTCTTC; CDR3aa: CASSLVAGGDEQFF
d_gene: .; j_gene: TRBJ2-1; v_gene: TRBV5-6; abundance: many; CDR3nt: TGTGCCAGCAGCTTGGGTCCGGGACAACCTGAGCAGTTCTTC; CDR3aa: CASSLGPGQPEQFF
d_gene: .; j_gene: TRBJ1-5; v_gene: TRBV6-1; abundance: few; CDR3nt: TGTGCCAGCAGCGAACGACCGGCGGGGATAGTAAGGAATCAGCCCCAGCATTTT; CDR3aa: CASSERPAGIVRNQPQHF
d_gene: .; j_gene: TRBJ2-5; v_gene: TRBV12-3/TRBV12-4; abundance: many; CDR3nt: TGTGCCAGCAGTCCACATCAGGGAGAAGAGACCCAGTACTTC; CDR3aa: CASSPHQGEETQYF
d_gene: .; j_gene: TRBJ1-5; v_gene: TRBV6-2/TRBV6-3; abundance: .; CDR3nt: TGTGCCAGCAAAATGGGCAATCAGCCCCAGCATTTT; CDR3aa: CASKMGNQPQHF
d_gene: .; j_gene: TRBJ1-1; v_gene: TRBV12-5; abundance: many; CDR3nt: TGTGCTAGTGGTTGGCAAGAGGTGGGGAACACTGAAGCTTTCTTT; CDR3aa: CASGWQEVGNTEAFF
d_gene: .; j_gene: TRBJ2-1; v_gene: TRBV7-9; abundance: many; CDR3nt: TGTGCCAGCAGCCCGGTGGGGTACAATGAGCAGTTCTTC; CDR3aa: CASSPVGYNEQFF